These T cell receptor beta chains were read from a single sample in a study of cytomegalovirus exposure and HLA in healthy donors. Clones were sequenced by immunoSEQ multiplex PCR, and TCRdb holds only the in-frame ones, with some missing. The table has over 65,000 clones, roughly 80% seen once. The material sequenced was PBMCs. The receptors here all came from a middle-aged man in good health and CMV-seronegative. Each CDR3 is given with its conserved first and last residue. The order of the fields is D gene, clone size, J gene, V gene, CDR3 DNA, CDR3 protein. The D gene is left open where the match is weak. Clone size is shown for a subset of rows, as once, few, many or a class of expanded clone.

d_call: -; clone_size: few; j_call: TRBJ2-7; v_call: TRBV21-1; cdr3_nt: TGTGCCACCACGTCCGGACTAGCGATTCCCTACGAGCAGTACTTC; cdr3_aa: CATTSGLAIPYEQYF
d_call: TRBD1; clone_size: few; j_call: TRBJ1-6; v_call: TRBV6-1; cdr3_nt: TGTGCCAGCAGTGAAGCTAGGGACAGGGGGATGTTCTATAATTCACCCCTCCACTTT; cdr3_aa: CASSEARDRGMFYNSPLHF
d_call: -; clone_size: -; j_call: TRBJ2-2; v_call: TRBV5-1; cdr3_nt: TGCGCCAGCAGGAAGACAGGCCTTCTTCGGGAGCTGTTTTTT; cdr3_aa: CASRKTGLLRELFF
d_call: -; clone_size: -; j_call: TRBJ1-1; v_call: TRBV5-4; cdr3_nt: TGTGCCAGCAGCTTGGCATCCGGGACACATGAAGCTTTCTTT; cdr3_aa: CASSLASGTHEAFF
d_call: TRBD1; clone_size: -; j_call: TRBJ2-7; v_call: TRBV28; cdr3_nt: TGTGCCAGCAGTTCCACCCACGGGACAGGGGTGAACTACGAGCAGTACTTC; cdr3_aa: CASSSTHGTGVNYEQYF
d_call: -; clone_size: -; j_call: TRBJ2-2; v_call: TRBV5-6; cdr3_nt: TGTGCCAGCAGCTTGTATCGGACAGAAGAAACCGGGGAGCTGTTTTTT; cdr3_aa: CASSLYRTEETGELFF
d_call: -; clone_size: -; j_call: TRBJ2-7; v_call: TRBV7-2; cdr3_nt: TGTGCCAGCAGCTTACAGGCTTACGAGCAGTACTTC; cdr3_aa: CASSLQAYEQYF
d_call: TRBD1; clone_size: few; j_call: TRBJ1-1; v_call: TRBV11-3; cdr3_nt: TGTGCCAGCAGCCCTCCGGGACAGGGGAACACTGAAGCTTTCTTT; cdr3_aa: CASSPPGQGNTEAFF
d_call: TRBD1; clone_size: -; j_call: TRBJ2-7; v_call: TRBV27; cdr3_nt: TGTGCCAGCAGTATAGGACAGGGGGCCTACGAGCAGTACTTC; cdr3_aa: CASSIGQGAYEQYF
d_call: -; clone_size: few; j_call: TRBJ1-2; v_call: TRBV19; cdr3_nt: TGTGCCAGTAGCCCAAGGGGATATAGGGGCTACACCTTC; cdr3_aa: CASSPRGYRGYTF
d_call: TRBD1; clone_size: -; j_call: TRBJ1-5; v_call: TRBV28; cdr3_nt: TGTGCCAGCAGTTCACACCAGGGGGCCGGCAATCAGCCCCAGCATTTT; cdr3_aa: CASSSHQGAGNQPQHF
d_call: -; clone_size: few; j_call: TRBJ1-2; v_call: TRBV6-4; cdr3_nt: TGTGCCAGCAGTGACAATGGGGCTGGCTACACCTTC; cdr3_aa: CASSDNGAGYTF
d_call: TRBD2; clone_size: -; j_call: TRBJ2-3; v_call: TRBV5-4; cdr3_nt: TGTGCCAGCAGCGTACTAGCGGATACGCAGTATTTT; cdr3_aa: CASSVLADTQYF
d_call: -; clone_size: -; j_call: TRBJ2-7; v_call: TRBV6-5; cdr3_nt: TGTGCCAGCAGTACACCGACAGTCCCCTACGAGCAGTACTTC; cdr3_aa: CASSTPTVPYEQYF
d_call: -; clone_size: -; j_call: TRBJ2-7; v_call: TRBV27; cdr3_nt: TGTGCCAGCAGTTTATCGAGGTCGATCGAGCAGTACTTC; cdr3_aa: CASSLSRSIEQYF
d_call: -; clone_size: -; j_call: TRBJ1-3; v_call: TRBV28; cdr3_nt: TGTGCCAGCAGTTTTAGGCCAGGACAGCTAAAGCTCGGAAACACCATATATTTT; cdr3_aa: CASSFRPGQLKLGNTIYF
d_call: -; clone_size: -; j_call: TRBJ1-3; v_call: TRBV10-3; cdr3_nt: TGTGCCATCAAGACAGGAAGCTCTGGAAACACCATATATTTT; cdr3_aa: CAIKTGSSGNTIYF
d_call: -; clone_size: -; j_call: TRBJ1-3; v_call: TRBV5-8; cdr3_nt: TGTGCCAGCAGCTCCCCAATGGGAAACACCATATATTTT; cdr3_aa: CASSSPMGNTIYF
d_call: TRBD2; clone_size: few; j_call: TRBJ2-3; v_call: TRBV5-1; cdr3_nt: TGCGCCAGCAGCTTGGAGTGGACTAGCGGTACGCAGTATTTT; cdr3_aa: CASSLEWTSGTQYF
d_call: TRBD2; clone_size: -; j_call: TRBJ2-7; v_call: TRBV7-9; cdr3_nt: TGTGCCAGCAGTTCCGGGACTAGCAGGGATGAGCAGTACTTC; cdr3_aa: CASSSGTSRDEQYF
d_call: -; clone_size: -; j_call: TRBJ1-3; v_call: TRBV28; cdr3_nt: TGTGCCAGCAGTTCTGACTCGGCCTCTGGAAACACCATATATTTT; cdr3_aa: CASSSDSASGNTIYF
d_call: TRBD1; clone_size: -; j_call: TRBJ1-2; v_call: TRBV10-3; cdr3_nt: TGTGCCATCAGCCAGAGGGGGGCGACAGGGAGGAGGTTCTATGGCTACACCTTC; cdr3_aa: CAISQRGATGRRFYGYTF
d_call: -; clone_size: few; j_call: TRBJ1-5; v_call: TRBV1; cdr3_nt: TGCACCAGCAGCCACAAGACGGGACAGGCTTCTAATCAGCCCCAGCATTTT; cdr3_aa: CTSSHKTGQASNQPQHF
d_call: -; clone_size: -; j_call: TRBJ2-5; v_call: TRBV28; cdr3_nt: TGTGCCAGCAGCTCCCAGTCGACACTCGCCCAGTACTTC; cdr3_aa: CASSSQSTLAQYF
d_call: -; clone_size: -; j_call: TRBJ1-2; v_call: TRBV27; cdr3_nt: TGTGCCAGCAAACCGCAAACAGAAGATGGCTACACCTTC; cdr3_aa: CASKPQTEDGYTF
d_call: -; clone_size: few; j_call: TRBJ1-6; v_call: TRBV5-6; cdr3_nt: TGTGCCAGCAGACAGGACAGAAATTCACCCCTCCACTTT; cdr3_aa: CASRQDRNSPLHF
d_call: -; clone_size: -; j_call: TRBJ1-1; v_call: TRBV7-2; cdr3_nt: TGTGCCAGCAGCATTGGGGGGACTGAAGCTTTCTTT; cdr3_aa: CASSIGGTEAFF
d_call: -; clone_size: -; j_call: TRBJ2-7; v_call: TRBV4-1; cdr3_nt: TGCGCCAGCAGCCAAGATCGCCGTAGAGGCCACTACGAGCAGTACTTC; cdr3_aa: CASSQDRRRGHYEQYF
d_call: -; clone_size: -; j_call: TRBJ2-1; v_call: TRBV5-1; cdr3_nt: TGCGCCAGCAGCTTGGGACAGGAGGGGAGGGATGAGCAGTTCTTC; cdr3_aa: CASSLGQEGRDEQFF
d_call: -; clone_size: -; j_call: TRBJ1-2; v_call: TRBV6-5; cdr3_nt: TGTGCCAGCAGTTCGCCAGGGTTAGGCTACACCTTC; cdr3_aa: CASSSPGLGYTF